Listed below are T cell receptor beta chains from one sample, sequenced in a study of T-cell reconstitution after alpha-beta-depleted transplantation in children. TCRdb re-called the PCR reads with MiXCR, one entry per CDR3 protein. The sample includes 800,000 to 1,000,000 distinct CDR3 sequences, roughly 31% of them seen just once. The sequencing here drew on PBMCs, mostly from graft donor cells, taken 360 days after TCRalphabeta/CD19-depleted stem cell transplant. The receptors come from a boy in the first two years of life who had a stem cell transplant for SCID, so the T cells may come from the graft donor. Each CDR3 is given with its conserved first and last residue. A D gene is named only where the DNA matches it firmly. The size field is filled for only some rows; it gives once, few, many or a size class.

-,TRBV9,-,TRBJ2-3,CASSVEQDSTDTQYF,TGTGCCAGCAGCGTAGAACAGGATAGCACAGATACGCAGTATTTT
many,TRBV10-2,TRBD2,TRBJ2-1,CASSGGAGLYNEQFF,TGCGCCAGTAGCGGGGGGGCGGGCCTTTACAATGAGCAGTTCTTC
few,TRBV7-2,TRBD1,TRBJ1-4,CASRRQGASDEKLFF,TGTGCCAGCAGACGACAGGGGGCCTCTGATGAAAAACTGTTTTTT
-,TRBV11-2,-,TRBJ2-3,CASSLGAGPDTQYF,TGTGCCAGCAGCTTAGGGGCGGGACCAGATACGCAGTATTTT
-,TRBV4-1,-,TRBJ2-5,CASSQDSSEETQYF,TGCGCCAGCAGCCAAGATTCTAGCGAAGAGACCCAGTACTTC
few,TRBV12-3/TRBV12-4,-,TRBJ2-2,CASSLSGVTGELFF,TGTGCCAGCAGTTTATCAGGGGTTACCGGGGAGCTGTTTTTT
-,TRBV6-5,TRBD1,TRBJ2-3,CASSYGQGPSTDTQYF,TGTGCCAGCAGTTACGGACAGGGGCCTAGCACAGATACGCAGTATTTT
few,TRBV20-1,-,TRBJ1-4,CSARDQGEKLFF,TGCAGTGCTAGAGATCAAGGGGAAAAACTGTTTTTT
-,TRBV30,-,TRBJ2-5,CARADGLGETQYF,TGTGCGCGAGCGGACGGCCTGGGGGAGACCCAGTACTTC
-,TRBV4-3,-,TRBJ2-2,CASQEMGGVFNTGELFF,TGCGCCAGCCAAGAAATGGGAGGAGTTTTCAACACCGGGGAGCTGTTTTTT
-,TRBV27,-,TRBJ2-4,CATKSGPLNIQYF,TGTGCCACCAAATCAGGGCCCCTAAACATTCAGTACTTC
-,TRBV7-9,-,TRBJ2-2,CASSPTFANTGELFF,TGTGCCAGCAGCCCCACGTTCGCGAACACCGGGGAGCTGTTTTTT
-,TRBV28,-,TRBJ1-1,CASSPLWGNTEAFF,TGTGCCAGCAGTCCACTCTGGGGGAACACTGAAGCTTTCTTT
many,TRBV6-1,-,TRBJ1-2,CASMAYYGYTF,TGTGCCAGCATGGCTTACTATGGCTACACCTTC
-,TRBV7-2,-,TRBJ1-1,CASSLVVLENTEAFF,TGTGCCAGCAGCTTAGTCGTTTTGGAGAACACTGAAGCTTTCTTT
few,TRBV4-2,-,TRBJ1-1,CASSPRAAHEAFF,TGTGCCAGCAGCCCTAGGGCGGCTCATGAAGCTTTCTTT
few,TRBV12-3/TRBV12-4,TRBD2,TRBJ2-7,CASSPQSGGAYEQYF,TGTGCCAGCAGTCCGCAGTCGGGAGGGGCCTACGAGCAGTACTTC
-,TRBV11-2,-,TRBJ2-6,CASRLYPLPTGTHSGANVLTF,TGTGCCAGCAGGCTTTATCCCCTCCCCACCGGGACCCACTCTGGGGCCAACGTCCTGACTTTC
-,TRBV3-1,-,TRBJ2-7,CASGSRRGKGIYEQYF,TGTGCCAGCGGATCCCGCCGCGGAAAGGGGATCTACGAGCAGTACTTC
few,TRBV5-5,-,TRBJ2-1,CASSLRDHLNEQFF,TGTGCCAGCAGCTTACGGGACCACCTCAATGAGCAGTTCTTC
-,TRBV3-1,-,TRBJ2-1,CASSQVREQFF,TGTGCCAGCAGCCAAGTGCGGGAGCAGTTCTTC
once,TRBV20-1,-,TRBJ2-7,CSANGAGSRLEPYEQYF,TGCAGTGCTAATGGGGCAGGGTCGCGACTCGAACCCTACGAGCAGTACTTC
-,TRBV5-5,-,TRBJ2-7,CASSSWTPAGEQYF,TGTGCCAGCAGTAGTTGGACTCCGGCGGGCGAGCAGTACTTC
-,TRBV5-1,-,TRBJ2-7,CASKEASGYEQYF,TGCGCCAGCAAAGAGGCGTCGGGCTACGAGCAGTACTTC
-,TRBV5-6,-,TRBJ1-5,CASSLGSYNQPQHF,TGTGCCAGCAGCTTGGGCAGCTACAATCAGCCCCAGCATTTT
many,TRBV29-1,-,TRBJ1-1,CSVVRSNTEAFF,TGCAGCGTCGTCAGGTCAAACACTGAAGCTTTCTTT
few,TRBV12-3/TRBV12-4,TRBD2,TRBJ2-1,CASSPWTSGGPYNEQFF,TGTGCCAGCAGTCCCTGGACTAGCGGGGGGCCCTACAATGAGCAGTTCTTC
few,TRBV5-1,-,TRBJ2-1,CASSLGQGEDEQFF,TGCGCCAGCAGCTTGGGGCAGGGTGAGGATGAGCAGTTCTTC
-,TRBV20-1,TRBD2,TRBJ2-1,CSARGGGGRSTYNEQFF,TGCAGTGCTAGGGGCGGCGGGGGGAGATCCACTTACAATGAGCAGTTCTTC
few,TRBV15,-,TRBJ2-5,CATSERYSEETQYF,TGTGCCACCAGCGAGCGTTATTCGGAGGAGACCCAGTACTTC
-,TRBV12-3/TRBV12-4,TRBD2,TRBJ2-7,CASSPLGEGRSYEQYF,TGTGCCAGCAGTCCCCTTGGGGAGGGGAGGAGCTACGAGCAGTACTTC
-,TRBV2,TRBD2,TRBJ2-3,CAIKTGTSVDTQYF,TGTGCCATCAAGACCGGGACTAGCGTAGATACGCAGTATTTT
-,TRBV28,-,TRBJ1-1,CASIRPQGRDEAFF,TGTGCCAGCATTAGGCCGCAGGGGCGTGATGAAGCTTTCTTT
-,TRBV11-2,TRBD1,TRBJ2-2,CASSRPWDRDPPGELFF,TGTGCCAGCAGCCGACCTTGGGACAGGGATCCGCCCGGGGAGCTGTTTTTT
few,TRBV7-9,-,TRBJ2-1,CASSGISEDNEQFF,TGTGCCAGCAGCGGGATCAGTGAGGACAATGAGCAGTTCTTC
-,TRBV7-2,TRBD1,TRBJ1-2,CASSIGQDYGYTF,TGTGCCAGCAGCATCGGACAGGACTATGGCTACACCTTC
-,TRBV6-1,TRBD2,TRBJ2-7,CASTFRHGGGAYEQYF,TGTGCCAGCACATTCCGCCACGGCGGGGGGGCTTACGAGCAGTACTTC
few,TRBV6-5,TRBD1,TRBJ2-2,CASSYSGTGTGELFF,TGTGCCAGCAGTTACTCCGGGACAGGCACCGGGGAGCTGTTTTTT
-,TRBV5-1,TRBD1,TRBJ2-6,CASNMGQGYGANVLTF,TGCGCCAGCAATATGGGACAGGGTTATGGGGCCAACGTCCTGACTTTC
-,TRBV3-1,-,TRBJ2-2,CASSHHGRGNTGELFF,TGTGCCAGCAGCCATCATGGCAGGGGGAACACCGGGGAGCTGTTTTTT
few,TRBV3-1,-,TRBJ2-1,CASSHFRNEQFF,TGTGCCAGCAGCCATTTCAGAAATGAGCAGTTCTTC
-,TRBV6-1,TRBD1,TRBJ1-5,CAGGQPYSNQPQHF,TGTGCCGGGGGACAGCCGTATAGCAATCAGCCCCAGCATTTT
-,TRBV7-2,TRBD2,TRBJ2-1,CASSPVPGTSGDNEQFF,TGTGCCAGCAGCCCAGTACCCGGGACTAGCGGAGACAATGAGCAGTTCTTC
-,TRBV2,-,TRBJ2-3,CASSEALDPPDTQYF,TGTGCCAGCAGTGAAGCGCTCGACCCTCCAGATACGCAGTATTTT
-,TRBV7-9,TRBD1,TRBJ1-1,CASSLVRSGGVDTEAFF,TGTGCCAGCAGCTTAGTACGGTCAGGGGGAGTGGACACTGAAGCTTTCTTT
-,TRBV29-1,TRBD1,TRBJ1-1,CSVAGTGWEAFF,TGCAGCGTTGCCGGGACAGGGTGGGAAGCTTTCTTT
-,TRBV14,-,TRBJ2-3,CASSRVGGLTDTQYF,TGTGCCAGCAGCCGCGTAGGAGGGCTCACAGATACGCAGTATTTT
-,TRBV15,-,TRBJ2-7,CATSSRNRGGEQYF,TGTGCCACCAGCAGTAGAAACAGGGGAGGCGAGCAGTACTTC
-,TRBV18,TRBD1,TRBJ2-1,CASSTGQGVLNEQFF,TGTGCCAGCTCAACCGGACAGGGTGTTTTGAATGAGCAGTTCTTC
-,TRBV3-1,TRBD2,TRBJ2-1,CASSHGGGATYNEQFF,TGTGCCAGCAGCCATGGCGGGGGGGCAACCTACAATGAGCAGTTCTTC
-,TRBV12-3/TRBV12-4,-,TRBJ2-5,CASSRPVPGAQETQYF,TGTGCCAGCAGTCGGCCCGTTCCTGGGGCCCAAGAGACCCAGTACTTC
-,TRBV12-3/TRBV12-4,-,TRBJ2-5,CASSQGLGRSTETQYF,TGTGCCAGCAGCCAGGGTTTAGGGCGATCCACGGAGACCCAGTACTTC